These T cell receptor beta chains were read from a single sample in a study of control samples from healthy donors and cancer patients. Here immunoSEQ multiplex PCR was the method, and the copy in TCRdb shows in-frame clones only, minus some. This sample has roughly 43,000 clones, with roughly 94% found just once. Material for sequencing was blood. These receptors were obtained from a man between 60 and 75 years old in good health. The CDR3 runs from the conserved cysteine through the conserved F or W. A D gene is named only where the DNA matches it firmly. The size entry is marked missing in some rows and otherwise reads once, few, many or a size class.

j_call,clone_size,v_call,cdr3_length,d_call,cdr3_nt,cdr3_aa
TRBJ1-5,few,TRBV4-2,13,-,TGTGCCAGCAGCCAAGATCATGGTCAGCCCCAGCATTTT,CASSQDHGQPQHF
TRBJ1-2,-,TRBV5-6,16,-,TGTGCCAGCAGCTCCCCCTGGCCTCTGGCCTTCTATGGCTACACCTTC,CASSSPWPLAFYGYTF
TRBJ2-3,once,TRBV5-4,16,TRBD2,TGTGCCAGCAGCTTGGGTAGCGGGAGTAACACAGATACGCAGTATTTT,CASSLGSGSNTDTQYF
TRBJ2-1,-,TRBV7-9,15,TRBD2,TGTGCCAGCAGCCTATCGACTAGCGGAGTCAATGAGCAGTTCTTC,CASSLSTSGVNEQFF
TRBJ2-5,-,TRBV20-1,11,-,TGCAGTGCTAGAGATACGGCGACCCAGTACTTC,CSARDTATQYF
TRBJ1-1,-,TRBV5-8,14,-,TGTGCCAGCAGCCTGGCCTGGGGTAACACTGAAGCTTTCTTT,CASSLAWGNTEAFF
TRBJ2-3,-,TRBV2,17,-,TGTGCCAGCAGTGAGGGGGGGTACCGGGGGCTCACAGATACGCAGTATTTT,CASSEGGYRGLTDTQYF
TRBJ1-1,-,TRBV5-4,15,TRBD1,TGTGCCAGCAGCCTCCCCACAGGGGACAACACTGAAGCTTTCTTT,CASSLPTGDNTEAFF
TRBJ2-1,-,TRBV3-1/TRBV3-2,14,TRBD2,TGTGCCAGCAGCCGGGGACTAGCGGGAGGTGAGCAGTTCTTC,CASSRGLAGGEQFF
TRBJ1-3,-,TRBV6-1,16,-,TGTGCCAGCAGCGAAGGGGTAGGGGCCTCTGGAAACACCATATATTTT,CASSEGVGASGNTIYF
TRBJ2-3,-,TRBV11-1,16,TRBD2,TGTGCCAGCAGCCCCTGGACTAGCGGGAGCACAGATACGCAGTATTTT,CASSPWTSGSTDTQYF
TRBJ2-1,-,TRBV9,19,TRBD2,TGTGCCAGCAGCGAAGCCCGGACTAGCGGGGCCCTTTTCGGCAATGAGCAGTTCTTC,CASSEARTSGALFGNEQFF